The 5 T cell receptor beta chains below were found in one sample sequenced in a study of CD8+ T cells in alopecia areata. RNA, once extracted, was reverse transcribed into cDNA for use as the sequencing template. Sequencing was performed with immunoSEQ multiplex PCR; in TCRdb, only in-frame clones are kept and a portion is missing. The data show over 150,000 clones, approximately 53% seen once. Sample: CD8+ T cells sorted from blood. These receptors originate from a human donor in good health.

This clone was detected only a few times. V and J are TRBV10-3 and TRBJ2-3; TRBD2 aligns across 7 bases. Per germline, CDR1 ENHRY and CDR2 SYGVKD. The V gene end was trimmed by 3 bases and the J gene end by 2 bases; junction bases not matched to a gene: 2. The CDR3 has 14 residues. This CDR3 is CAISEAGLTDTQYF. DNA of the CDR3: TGTGCCATCAGTGAAGCGGGGCTCACAGATACGCAGTATTTT.

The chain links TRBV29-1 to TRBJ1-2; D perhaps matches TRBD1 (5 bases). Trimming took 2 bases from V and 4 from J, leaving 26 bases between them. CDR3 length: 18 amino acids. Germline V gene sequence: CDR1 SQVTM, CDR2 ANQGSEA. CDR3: CSVELRYRDSGASYGYTF. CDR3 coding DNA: TGCAGCGTTGAATTAAGGTATCGCGACTCCGGGGCAAGCTATGGCTACACCTTC.

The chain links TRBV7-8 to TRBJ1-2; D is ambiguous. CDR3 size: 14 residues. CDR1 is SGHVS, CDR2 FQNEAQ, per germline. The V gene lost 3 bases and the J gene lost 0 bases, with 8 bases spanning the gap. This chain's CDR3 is CASSLVDANYGYTF. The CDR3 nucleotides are TGTGCCAGCAGCTTGGTTGACGCTAACTATGGCTACACCTTC.

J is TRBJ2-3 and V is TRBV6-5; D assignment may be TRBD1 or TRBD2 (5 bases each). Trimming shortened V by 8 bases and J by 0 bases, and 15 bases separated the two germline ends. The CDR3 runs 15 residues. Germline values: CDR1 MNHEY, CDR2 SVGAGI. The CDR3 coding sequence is TGTGCCAGCCACGGGACGGGGATTAGCACAGATACGCAGTATTTT. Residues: CASHGTGISTDTQYF.

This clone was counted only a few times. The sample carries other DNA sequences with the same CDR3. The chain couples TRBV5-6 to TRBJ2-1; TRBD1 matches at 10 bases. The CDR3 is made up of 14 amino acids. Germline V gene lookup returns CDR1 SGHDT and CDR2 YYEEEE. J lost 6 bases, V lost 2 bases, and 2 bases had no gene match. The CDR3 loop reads CASSFGQGGNEQFF. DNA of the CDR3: TGTGCCAGCAGCTTCGGACAGGGGGGCAATGAGCAGTTCTTC.